This is a list of T cell receptor beta chains from one sample in a study of cytomegalovirus exposure and HLA in healthy donors. The method was immunoSEQ multiplex PCR; TCRdb's version includes in-frame clones alone and lacks a portion of them. This repertoire shows fewer than 200,000 clones, about three quarters found once; its top ten account for around 2.6%. Sequenced material: PBMCs. All receptors come from a female donor in good health and CMV-seronegative. The CDR3 runs from the conserved cysteine through the conserved F or W. The D gene is left open where the match is weak. Size tells how often a clone was seen (once, few, many) or the class of an expanded clone, and some rows leave it out.

D gene: TRBD1
clone size: few
J gene: TRBJ2-3
V gene: TRBV6-4
CDR3 DNA: TGTGCCAGCAGTGACTCCGCAGGGGGCTCAGATACGCAGTATTTT
CDR3 protein: CASSDSAGGSDTQYF

D gene: TRBD1
clone size: -
J gene: TRBJ2-5
V gene: TRBV9
CDR3 DNA: TGTGCCAGCAGCCCACGGGACAGGTGGCAAGAGACCCAGTACTTC
CDR3 protein: CASSPRDRWQETQYF

D gene: TRBD1
clone size: few
J gene: TRBJ1-6
V gene: TRBV9
CDR3 DNA: TGTGCCAGCAGCGTAGGGACAGGTGGGGATTCACCCCTCCACTTT
CDR3 protein: CASSVGTGGDSPLHF

D gene: TRBD2
clone size: -
J gene: TRBJ2-3
V gene: TRBV11-2
CDR3 DNA: TGTGCCAGCAGCTCCCGGACTAGAGAGGCAGATACGCAGTATTTT
CDR3 protein: CASSSRTREADTQYF

D gene: TRBD2
clone size: few
J gene: TRBJ2-3
V gene: TRBV7-2
CDR3 DNA: TGTGCCAGCAGCTCCCCCTTCTTGTTCGGGGGGGCCGGAGATACGCAGTATTTT
CDR3 protein: CASSSPFLFGGAGDTQYF

D gene: -
clone size: once
J gene: TRBJ1-4
V gene: TRBV7-2
CDR3 DNA: TGTGCCAGCAGCTTAGCAAGCGGGGGGGGATATGAAAAACTGTTTTTT
CDR3 protein: CASSLASGGGYEKLFF

D gene: TRBD2
clone size: -
J gene: TRBJ2-3
V gene: TRBV2
CDR3 DNA: TGTGCCAGCAGTGAAGAAGTCCCCTGGGCTAGCGGGGGGCGAAGCACAGATACGCAGTATTTT
CDR3 protein: CASSEEVPWASGGRSTDTQYF

D gene: TRBD1
clone size: -
J gene: TRBJ1-1
V gene: TRBV5-1
CDR3 DNA: TGCGCCAGCTGCCCGGGGACAGGGGTCACGGTGGGGACTGAAGCTTTCTTT
CDR3 protein: CASCPGTGVTVGTEAFF

D gene: -
clone size: -
J gene: TRBJ2-6
V gene: TRBV23-1
CDR3 DNA: TGCGCCAGCAGTCAAATGAGATCCACGATCTCTGGGGCCAACGTCCTGACCTTC
CDR3 protein: CASSQMRSTISGANVLTF

D gene: TRBD2
clone size: -
J gene: TRBJ2-7
V gene: TRBV7-9
CDR3 DNA: TGTGCCAGCAGCGCCCCGGGACTAGCGGTCTCCTACGAGCAGTACTTC
CDR3 protein: CASSAPGLAVSYEQYF

D gene: -
clone size: -
J gene: TRBJ2-7
V gene: TRBV2
CDR3 DNA: TGTGCCAGCAGTGACGGTGGTTTGGGAGGCGAGCAGTACTTC
CDR3 protein: CASSDGGLGGEQYF

D gene: -
clone size: -
J gene: TRBJ2-7
V gene: TRBV9
CDR3 DNA: TGTGCCAGCAGCCCTGACATGGGTTTGGGCTACGAGCAGTACTTC
CDR3 protein: CASSPDMGLGYEQYF

D gene: TRBD2
clone size: -
J gene: TRBJ2-1
V gene: TRBV6-4
CDR3 DNA: TGTGCCAGCAGTGGGACTAGCGGGAGGGGGGGCAATGAGCAGTTCTTC
CDR3 protein: CASSGTSGRGGNEQFF

D gene: -
clone size: few
J gene: TRBJ1-6
V gene: TRBV4-3
CDR3 DNA: TGCGCCAGCAGCCAATCCTCGGCGGGATCACCCCTCCACTTT
CDR3 protein: CASSQSSAGSPLHF

D gene: -
clone size: -
J gene: TRBJ2-1
V gene: TRBV7-6
CDR3 DNA: TGTGCCAGCAGCTCGACTTACGGCTCTGCCTACAATGAGCAGTTCTTC
CDR3 protein: CASSSTYGSAYNEQFF

D gene: -
clone size: few
J gene: TRBJ1-4
V gene: TRBV25-1
CDR3 DNA: TGTGCCAGCGCCGTTCCCGGGGGGAATGAAAAACTGTTTTTT
CDR3 protein: CASAVPGGNEKLFF

D gene: TRBD1
clone size: -
J gene: TRBJ1-2
V gene: TRBV4-1
CDR3 DNA: TGCGCCAGCAGCCAACTACAGGGGGGAGGATATGGCTACACCTTC
CDR3 protein: CASSQLQGGGYGYTF

D gene: -
clone size: -
J gene: TRBJ1-6
V gene: TRBV28
CDR3 DNA: TGTGCCAGCAGTTTACAACTCCAGGGGTATTCACCCCTCCACTTT
CDR3 protein: CASSLQLQGYSPLHF